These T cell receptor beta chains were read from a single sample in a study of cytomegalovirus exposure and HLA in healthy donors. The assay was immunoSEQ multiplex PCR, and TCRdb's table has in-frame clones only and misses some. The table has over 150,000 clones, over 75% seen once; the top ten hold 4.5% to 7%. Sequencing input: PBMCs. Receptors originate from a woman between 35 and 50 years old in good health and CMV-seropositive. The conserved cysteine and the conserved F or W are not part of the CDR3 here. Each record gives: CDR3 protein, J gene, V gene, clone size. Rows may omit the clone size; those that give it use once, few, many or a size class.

CDR3 protein: ASSERGGTGGREQY
J gene: TRBJ2-7
V gene: TRBV6-1
clone size: .

CDR3 protein: ASSPAGGGYGYT
J gene: TRBJ1-2
V gene: TRBV6-5
clone size: .

CDR3 protein: ATSRVDRGRLNEQY
J gene: TRBJ2-7
V gene: TRBV15
clone size: few

CDR3 protein: ASRYRGHEQF
J gene: TRBJ2-1
V gene: TRBV28
clone size: .

CDR3 protein: ASCGTGMNTEAF
J gene: TRBJ1-1
V gene: TRBV5-8
clone size: .

CDR3 protein: ASKDGPYEQY
J gene: TRBJ2-7
V gene: TRBV19
clone size: .

CDR3 protein: ASSEVAGGPSGELF
J gene: TRBJ2-2
V gene: TRBV2
clone size: .

CDR3 protein: ASSLRERDPDTQY
J gene: TRBJ2-3
V gene: TRBV19
clone size: .

CDR3 protein: ASSFPGQAKNIQY
J gene: TRBJ2-4
V gene: TRBV5-4
clone size: once

CDR3 protein: ASIRTTGTTEAF
J gene: TRBJ1-1
V gene: TRBV28
clone size: few

CDR3 protein: ASSMTGTKETQY
J gene: TRBJ2-5
V gene: TRBV19
clone size: .

CDR3 protein: AWHRDPKDEQY
J gene: TRBJ2-7
V gene: TRBV30
clone size: .

CDR3 protein: ASSRFGTPGNTIY
J gene: TRBJ1-3
V gene: TRBV21-1
clone size: .

CDR3 protein: ASSTASGRVKETQY
J gene: TRBJ2-5
V gene: TRBV19
clone size: .

CDR3 protein: ASSPRDQGAGNEQF
J gene: TRBJ2-1
V gene: TRBV9
clone size: once

CDR3 protein: ASSFPGHSHREETQY
J gene: TRBJ2-5
V gene: TRBV11-1
clone size: once

CDR3 protein: ASSIKGRPQH
J gene: TRBJ1-5
V gene: TRBV19
clone size: .

CDR3 protein: SVETASNTEAF
J gene: TRBJ1-1
V gene: TRBV29-1
clone size: .

CDR3 protein: ASSLDAGNTIY
J gene: TRBJ1-3
V gene: TRBV11-3
clone size: .

CDR3 protein: ASSPQGDRAYEQY
J gene: TRBJ2-7
V gene: TRBV6-1
clone size: .

CDR3 protein: AWSSLAASTDTQY
J gene: TRBJ2-3
V gene: TRBV30
clone size: .

CDR3 protein: ASSATSSGTDTQY
J gene: TRBJ2-3
V gene: TRBV5-4
clone size: once

CDR3 protein: ASSTVTGVAEQY
J gene: TRBJ2-7
V gene: TRBV25-1
clone size: .

CDR3 protein: ASSPPMGGGRPGELF
J gene: TRBJ2-2
V gene: TRBV5-6
clone size: .

CDR3 protein: ASGPGGAFEQY
J gene: TRBJ2-7
V gene: TRBV7-9
clone size: .

CDR3 protein: ASSPPAYNEQF
J gene: TRBJ2-1
V gene: TRBV6-1
clone size: .

CDR3 protein: ASSYTGGFYEQY
J gene: TRBJ2-7
V gene: TRBV7-9
clone size: .

CDR3 protein: ASSLWYRSSYEQY
J gene: TRBJ2-7
V gene: TRBV5-6
clone size: .

CDR3 protein: ASSFAGLNYEQF
J gene: TRBJ2-1
V gene: TRBV5-1
clone size: once

CDR3 protein: ASSRNRGNQPQH
J gene: TRBJ1-5
V gene: TRBV19
clone size: .

CDR3 protein: ASSILPGDGYT
J gene: TRBJ1-2
V gene: TRBV7-9
clone size: once

CDR3 protein: AWSRVASGRAGEQF
J gene: TRBJ2-1
V gene: TRBV30
clone size: few

CDR3 protein: ASSTEAASGNTIY
J gene: TRBJ1-3
V gene: TRBV5-1
clone size: .

CDR3 protein: ASSLTAGNQPQH
J gene: TRBJ1-5
V gene: TRBV7-9
clone size: .

CDR3 protein: ASSLATIGTALYNEQF
J gene: TRBJ2-1
V gene: TRBV5-6
clone size: .

CDR3 protein: ASSLFLAGLGSEQY
J gene: TRBJ2-7
V gene: TRBV5-4
clone size: .

CDR3 protein: ASSPTLWYEQY
J gene: TRBJ2-7
V gene: TRBV7-2
clone size: .

CDR3 protein: ASSPTTYEQY
J gene: TRBJ2-7
V gene: TRBV5-1
clone size: .

CDR3 protein: ASSFNRGVHYGYT
J gene: TRBJ1-2
V gene: TRBV7-9
clone size: .

CDR3 protein: ASSYDRGPYEQY
J gene: TRBJ2-7
V gene: TRBV18
clone size: .

CDR3 protein: ASSLRTGRNSYEQY
J gene: TRBJ2-7
V gene: TRBV27
clone size: .

CDR3 protein: ASSFGNSPLH
J gene: TRBJ1-6
V gene: TRBV5-6
clone size: .